This T cell receptor (beta chain) was profiled in a study of cytomegalovirus exposure and HLA in healthy donors. On this clone: Additional DNA sequences in this sample encode the identical CDR3.

Researchers ran the PCR with 60 Vbeta and 13 Jbeta primers. Assay used: immunoSEQ multiplex PCR; TCRdb lists only in-frame clones, some missing. The table lists roughly 140,000 clones. Germline lookup yields CDR1 KGHSH and CDR2 LQKENI. The CDR3 has 12 residues. Trimming pared 2 bases from V and 6 bases from J, leaving 6 bases between. Input material: PBMCs. The clonotype comes from a male donor in good health and CMV-seronegative. V and J are TRBV18 and TRBJ2-3, with a possible D match to TRBD2 (5 bases). In nucleotides, the CDR3 is TGTGCCAGCTCACCATCGGGGGATACGCAGTATTTT. It yields the protein CASSPSGDTQYF.